This is a list of T cell receptor beta chains from one sample in a study of control samples from healthy donors and cancer patients. The repertoire was sequenced with immunoSEQ multiplex PCR; TCRdb's copy has only in-frame clones and lacks some. Among 95,000 to 130,000 clones listed, 93% were seen once. The specimen sequenced was blood. Source of these receptors: a man younger than 45 in good health. The CDR3 runs from the conserved cysteine through the conserved F or W. Each record gives: V gene, D gene, J gene, clone size, CDR3 protein, CDR3 DNA. D genes are given only for firm matches. For some rows the clone size is stated as once, few or many, or as a class when expanded; others skip it.

v_gene: TRBV14; d_gene: -; j_gene: TRBJ1-1; abundance: -; CDR3aa: CASSRRTGYENTEAFF; CDR3nt: TGTGCCAGCAGCCGCCGTACAGGGTACGAGAACACTGAAGCTTTCTTT
v_gene: TRBV6-1; d_gene: -; j_gene: TRBJ1-5; abundance: -; CDR3aa: CASSELGVSNQPQHF; CDR3nt: TGTGCCAGCAGTGAACTAGGGGTGAGCAATCAGCCCCAGCATTTT
v_gene: TRBV5-4; d_gene: -; j_gene: TRBJ2-5; abundance: -; CDR3aa: CASSPGGQLRETQYF; CDR3nt: TGTGCCAGCAGCCCCGGGGGACAGTTAAGAGAGACCCAGTACTTC
v_gene: TRBV23-1; d_gene: TRBD1; j_gene: TRBJ2-3; abundance: once; CDR3aa: CASSQGDREDTQYF; CDR3nt: TGCGCCAGCAGTCAAGGGGACAGGGAGGATACGCAGTATTTT
v_gene: TRBV7-6; d_gene: -; j_gene: TRBJ1-1; abundance: -; CDR3aa: CASSPTGGDIGTEAFF; CDR3nt: TGTGCCAGCAGCCCCACTGGGGGCGATATCGGCACTGAAGCTTTCTTT
v_gene: TRBV24-1; d_gene: -; j_gene: TRBJ2-3; abundance: once; CDR3aa: CATAPGLRSTDTQYF; CDR3nt: TGTGCCACTGCCCCGGGACTGCGAAGCACAGATACGCAGTATTTT
v_gene: TRBV2; d_gene: TRBD1; j_gene: TRBJ1-1; abundance: -; CDR3aa: CASRGAGGMNTEAFF; CDR3nt: TGTGCCAGCAGAGGGGCAGGGGGCATGAACACTGAAGCTTTCTTT
v_gene: TRBV4-1; d_gene: -; j_gene: TRBJ2-5; abundance: -; CDR3aa: CASSRGPQETQYF; CDR3nt: TGCGCCAGCAGTCGTGGGCCCCAAGAGACCCAGTACTTC
v_gene: TRBV5-1; d_gene: TRBD1; j_gene: TRBJ1-6; abundance: few; CDR3aa: CASSLMFPGQYNSPLHF; CDR3nt: TGCGCCAGCAGCTTGATGTTTCCGGGACAGTATAATTCACCCCTCCACTTT
v_gene: TRBV3-1/TRBV3-2; d_gene: -; j_gene: TRBJ1-2; abundance: -; CDR3aa: CASSQEDDRNYGYTF; CDR3nt: TGTGCCAGCAGCCAAGAAGACGACAGGAACTATGGCTACACCTTC